This T cell receptor (beta chain) was profiled in a study of identical twins. Study-wide findings and caveats: Cross-sectional statistics, not tracking of the same donors, supported the conclusions.

TCRdb fed the 5' RACE reads into MiXCR, producing one record per CDR3 protein. The repertoire holds about 700,000 distinct CDR3 sequences, with around 8.3% as singletons. Ten or more counts support this clonotype. Its target is not known. The length of the CDR3 is 12 residues. Looked up from germline, CDR1 is ENHRY and CDR2 is SYGVKD. The V end lost 4 bases, the J end lost 2 bases, and 4 bases lay between the germline ends. This sample was shared with a second study, whose subject was yellow fever vaccine responses in identical twins. That report notes: Each twin's T cell response to the vaccine was reported to look partly convergent and partly personalized.

The receptor's source is a woman aged 18 to 35 in good health. This chain uses TRBV10-3 with TRBJ2-3; D gene unclear. The sequencing sample was made of PBMCs. The CDR3 is CAISGDTDTQYF. CDR3 in DNA: TGTGCCATCAGTGGTGACACAGATACGCAGTATTTT.